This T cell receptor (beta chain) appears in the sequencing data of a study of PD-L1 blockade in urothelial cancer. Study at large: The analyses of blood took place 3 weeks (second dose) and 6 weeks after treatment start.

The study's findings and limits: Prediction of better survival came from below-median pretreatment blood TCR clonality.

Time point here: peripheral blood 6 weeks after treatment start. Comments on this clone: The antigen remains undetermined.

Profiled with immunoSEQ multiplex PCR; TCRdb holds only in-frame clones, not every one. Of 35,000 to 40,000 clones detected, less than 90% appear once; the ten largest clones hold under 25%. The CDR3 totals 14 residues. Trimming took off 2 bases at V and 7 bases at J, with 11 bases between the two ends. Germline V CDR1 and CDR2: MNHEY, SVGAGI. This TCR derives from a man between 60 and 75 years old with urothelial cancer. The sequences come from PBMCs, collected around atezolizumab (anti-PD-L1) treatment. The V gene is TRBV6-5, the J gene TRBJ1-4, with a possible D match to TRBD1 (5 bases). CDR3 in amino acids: CASSYLAGSEKLFF. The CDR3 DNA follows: TGTGCCAGCAGTTACCTGGCAGGGTCTGAAAAACTGTTTTTT.